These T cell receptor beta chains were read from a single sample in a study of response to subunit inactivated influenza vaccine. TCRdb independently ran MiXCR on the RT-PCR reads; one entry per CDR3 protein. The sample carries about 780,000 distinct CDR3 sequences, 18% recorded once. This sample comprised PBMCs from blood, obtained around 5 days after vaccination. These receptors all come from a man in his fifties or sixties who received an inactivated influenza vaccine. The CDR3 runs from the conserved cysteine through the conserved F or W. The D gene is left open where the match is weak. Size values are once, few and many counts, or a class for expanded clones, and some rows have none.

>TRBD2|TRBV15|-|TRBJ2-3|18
TGTGCCACCAGCAGTGTCCTAGGACTAGCCCGGAGCACAGATACGCAGTATTTT
CATSSVLGLARSTDTQYF
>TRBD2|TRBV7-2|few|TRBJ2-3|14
TGTGCCAGCAGCTTAATGCGGGAGGGAGCTACGCAGTATTTT
CASSLMREGATQYF
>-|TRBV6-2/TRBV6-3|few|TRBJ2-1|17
TGTGCCAGCAGGCTAGCCCGGGGGTTATTGAGCTACAATGAGCAGTTCTTC
CASRLARGLLSYNEQFF
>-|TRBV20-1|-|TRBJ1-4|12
TGCAGTGCTAATAATCCCAATGAAAAACTGTTTTTT
CSANNPNEKLFF
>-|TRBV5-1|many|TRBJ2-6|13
TGCGCCAGCAGCAACCGGGCCGCCAACGTCCTGACTTTC
CASSNRAANVLTF
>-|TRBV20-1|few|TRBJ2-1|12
TGCAGTGCTAGAGTTTACTCCAATGAGCAGTTCTTC
CSARVYSNEQFF
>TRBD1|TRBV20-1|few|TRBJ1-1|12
TGCAGTGCTAGACCAGGGGGCACTGAAGCTTTCTTT
CSARPGGTEAFF
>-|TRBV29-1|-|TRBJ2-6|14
TGCAGCGTTGTGGTGAGCTCTGGGGCCAACGTCCTGACTTTC
CSVVVSSGANVLTF
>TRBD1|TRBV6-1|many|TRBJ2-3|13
TGTGCCAGCAGCGGGACAGGACGAGATACGCAGTATTTT
CASSGTGRDTQYF
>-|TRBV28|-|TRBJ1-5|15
TGTGCCAGCAGTTTAATAGAGGCAGTTAATCAGCCCCAGCATTTT
CASSLIEAVNQPQHF
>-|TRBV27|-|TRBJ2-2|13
TGTGCCAGCAAAGAGAGACGAGCCGGGGAGCTGTTTTTT
CASKERRAGELFF
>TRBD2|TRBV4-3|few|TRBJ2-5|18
TGCGCCAGCAGCCCAGGTTGGGGAGGGGTCGAGGTGAGAGAGACCCAGTACTTC
CASSPGWGGVEVRETQYF
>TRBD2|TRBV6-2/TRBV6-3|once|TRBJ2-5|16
TGTGCCAGCAGTTACAACGGACTAGCGGGGATAGAGACCCAGTACTTC
CASSYNGLAGIETQYF
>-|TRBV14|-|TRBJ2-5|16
TGTGCCAGCAGCCAAGAACGAGGCCCATTGAGGGAGACCCAGTACTTC
CASSQERGPLRETQYF
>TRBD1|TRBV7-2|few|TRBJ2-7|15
TGTGCCAGCAGCCCCGGACAGGGGTGGTCCTACGAGCAGTACTTC
CASSPGQGWSYEQYF
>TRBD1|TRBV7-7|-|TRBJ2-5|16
TGTGCTAGCAGCTTAGCGCCTTGGACAGGGGAAGAGACCCAGTACTTC
CASSLAPWTGEETQYF
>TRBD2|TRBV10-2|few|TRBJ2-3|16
TGCGCCAGCAGTGATCAGTCTAGCGGCAGGACAGATACGCAGTATTTT
CASSDQSSGRTDTQYF
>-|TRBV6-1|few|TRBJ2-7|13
TGTGCCAGCAGTGTGAGCAGGGCGTACGAGCAGTACTTC
CASSVSRAYEQYF
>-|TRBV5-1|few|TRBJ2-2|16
TGCGCCAGCACCGATTTCGGGGGACAGAACACCGGGGAGCTGTTTTTT
CASTDFGGQNTGELFF
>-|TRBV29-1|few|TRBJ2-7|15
TGCAGCGTTGAAAATCCGGAATCCAGCTCCTACGAGCAGTACTTC
CSVENPESSSYEQYF
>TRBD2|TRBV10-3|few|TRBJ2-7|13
TGTGCCACTGAAACTAGCGGGAGGGGCGAGCAGTACTTC
CATETSGRGEQYF
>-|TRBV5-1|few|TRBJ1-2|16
TGCGCCAGCAGCCGACGTGGGACCGATGAGGCGTATGGCTACACCTTC
CASSRRGTDEAYGYTF
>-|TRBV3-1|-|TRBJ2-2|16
TGTGCCAGCAGCCTCCACGCCGGAGGGGGATCCGGGGAGCTGTTTTTT
CASSLHAGGGSGELFF
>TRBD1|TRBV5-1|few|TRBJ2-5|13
TGCGCCAGCGGCCAACAGGGGTTAGAGACCCAGTACTTC
CASGQQGLETQYF
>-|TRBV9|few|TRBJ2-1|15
TGTGCCAGCAGCGAGGGTACGAGCTCCTACAATGAGCAGTTCTTC
CASSEGTSSYNEQFF
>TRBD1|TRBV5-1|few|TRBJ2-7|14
TGCGCCAGCAGCTGGGGACAGAATTACTACGAGCAGTACTTC
CASSWGQNYYEQYF
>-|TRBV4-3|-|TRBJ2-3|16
TGCGCCAGCAGCCAAGATCCAGGGAGGATGACAGATACGCAGTATTTT
CASSQDPGRMTDTQYF
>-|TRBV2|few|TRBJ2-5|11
TGTGCCAGCATAGAGGAAGAGACCCAGTACTTC
CASIEEETQYF
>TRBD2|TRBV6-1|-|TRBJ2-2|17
TGTGCCAGCAGTGTGACCGGGACTAGCGGGGGTTACGGGGAGCTGTTTTTT
CASSVTGTSGGYGELFF
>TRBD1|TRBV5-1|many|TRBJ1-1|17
TGCGCCAGCAGCTTGGGCGGGACAGGGGGCCCCTACACTGAAGCTTTCTTT
CASSLGGTGGPYTEAFF
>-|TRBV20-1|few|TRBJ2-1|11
TGCAGTGCCCATAGATTCAATGAGCAGTTCTTC
CSAHRFNEQFF
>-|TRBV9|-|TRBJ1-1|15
TGTGCCAGCAGCGTAGAATGGGGACAGAACACTGAAGCTTTCTTT
CASSVEWGQNTEAFF
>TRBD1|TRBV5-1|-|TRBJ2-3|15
TGCGCCAGCAGCTTCACGGGACAGAGCACAGATACGCAGTATTTT
CASSFTGQSTDTQYF
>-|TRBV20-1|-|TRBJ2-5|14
TGCAGTGCTTCCCCAACTAGCCCGGTAGGGTCCCAGTACTTC
CSASPTSPVGSQYF
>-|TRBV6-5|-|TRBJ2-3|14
TGTGCCAGCAGTTACGGTCCTAGAACAGATACGCAGTATTTT
CASSYGPRTDTQYF
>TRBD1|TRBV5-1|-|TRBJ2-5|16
TGCGCCAGCAGCTTACGGGACAGGGCCCCAGGGGAGACCCAGTACTTC
CASSLRDRAPGETQYF
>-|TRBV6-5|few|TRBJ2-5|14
TGTGCCAGCAGTTACTCGAACAGACCTGAGACCCAGTACTTC
CASSYSNRPETQYF
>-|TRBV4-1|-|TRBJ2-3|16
TGCGCCAGCAGCCAACAGAGGAATCGTTACACAGATACGCAGTATTTT
CASSQQRNRYTDTQYF
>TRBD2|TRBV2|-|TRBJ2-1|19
TGTACCAGCTGTTCAGGGACTAGCGGGAGGGCCAGGTCCTACAATGAGCAGTTCTTC
CTSCSGTSGRARSYNEQFF
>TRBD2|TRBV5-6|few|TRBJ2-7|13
TGTGCCAGCAGCCCCGGGACTAGCGTAGAGCAGTACTTC
CASSPGTSVEQYF
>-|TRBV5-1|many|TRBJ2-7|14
TGCGCCAGCAGCTCCCCGGACAGACCCTACGAGCAGTACTTC
CASSSPDRPYEQYF
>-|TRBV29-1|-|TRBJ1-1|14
TGCTCCTTAGGGGGGCGCGGGGGGAACACTGAAGCTTTCTTT
CSLGGRGGNTEAFF
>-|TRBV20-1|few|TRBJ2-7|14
TGCAGTGGGCGGGCGGAGCTTTACTCCTACGAGCAGTACTTC
CSGRAELYSYEQYF
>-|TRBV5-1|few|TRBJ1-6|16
TGCGCCAGCAGCACCACGACAGGTCGGGGGCATTCACCCCTCCACTTT
CASSTTTGRGHSPLHF
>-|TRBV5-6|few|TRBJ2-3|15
TGTGCCAGTGGGACCGCCAAAAAAAATACAGATACGCAGTATTTT
CASGTAKKNTDTQYF
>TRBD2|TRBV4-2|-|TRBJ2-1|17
TGTGCCAGCAGCCAAGATCCTAGCGGGTTTTCCTACAATGAGCAGTTCTTC
CASSQDPSGFSYNEQFF
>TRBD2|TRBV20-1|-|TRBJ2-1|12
TGCAGTGCACGAGCGGGAGGGTTTGAGCAGTTCTTC
CSARAGGFEQFF
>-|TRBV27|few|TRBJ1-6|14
TGTGCCAGCAGCCGTACAGGGTTTCAGTCACCCCTCCACTTT
CASSRTGFQSPLHF
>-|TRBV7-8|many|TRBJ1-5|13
TGTGCCAGCAGCTTAGACGGATATCAGCCCCAGCATTTT
CASSLDGYQPQHF